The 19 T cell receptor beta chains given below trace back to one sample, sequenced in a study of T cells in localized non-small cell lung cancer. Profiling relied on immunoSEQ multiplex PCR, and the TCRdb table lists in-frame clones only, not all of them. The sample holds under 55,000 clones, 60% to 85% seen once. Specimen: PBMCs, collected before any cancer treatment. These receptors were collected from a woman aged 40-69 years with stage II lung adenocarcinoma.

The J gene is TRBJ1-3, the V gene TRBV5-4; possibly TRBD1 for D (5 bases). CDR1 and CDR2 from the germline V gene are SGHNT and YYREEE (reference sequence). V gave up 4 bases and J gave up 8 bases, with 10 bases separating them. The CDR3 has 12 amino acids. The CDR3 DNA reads TGTGCCAGCAGCCATGGGGCCGACACCATATATTTT. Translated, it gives CASSHGADTIYF.

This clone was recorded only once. The CDR3 region has the DNA TGTGCCAGCAGCCCCCTAGCGAACACCGGGGAGCTGTTTTTT. It yields the protein CASSPLANTGELFF. The gene calls are TRBV9 and TRBJ2-2, with D unclear. The CDR3 runs 14 residues. CDR1 and CDR2 (germline): SGDLS, YYNGEE. V was trimmed by 4 bases and J by 0 bases, leaving 7 bases between them.

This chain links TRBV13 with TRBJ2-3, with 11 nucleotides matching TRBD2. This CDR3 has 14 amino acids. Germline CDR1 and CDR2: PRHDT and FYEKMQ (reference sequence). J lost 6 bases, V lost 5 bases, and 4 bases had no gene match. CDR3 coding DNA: TGTGCCAGCAGCCTCAGACTAGCGGGGGATACGCAGTATTTT. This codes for CASSLRLAGDTQYF.

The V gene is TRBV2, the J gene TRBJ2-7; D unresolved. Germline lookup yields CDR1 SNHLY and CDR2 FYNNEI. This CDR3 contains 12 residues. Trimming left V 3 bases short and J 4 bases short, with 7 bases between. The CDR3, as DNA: TGTGCCAGCAGTGAGGCGGAATACGAGCAGTACTTC. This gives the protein CASSEAEYEQYF.

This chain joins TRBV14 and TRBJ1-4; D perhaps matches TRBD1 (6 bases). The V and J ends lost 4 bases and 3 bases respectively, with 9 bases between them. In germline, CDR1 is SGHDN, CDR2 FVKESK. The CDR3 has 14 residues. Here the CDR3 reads CASSPGHSNEKLFF. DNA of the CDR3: TGTGCCAGCAGCCCGGGACATTCTAATGAAAAACTGTTTTTT.

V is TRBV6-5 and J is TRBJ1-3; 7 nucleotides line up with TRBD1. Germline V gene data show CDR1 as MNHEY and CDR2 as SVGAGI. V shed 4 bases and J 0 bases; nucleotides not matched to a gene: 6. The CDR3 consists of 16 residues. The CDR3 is CASSSGTVRSGNTIYF. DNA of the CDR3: TGTGCCAGCAGTTCCGGGACAGTACGCTCTGGAAACACCATATATTTT.

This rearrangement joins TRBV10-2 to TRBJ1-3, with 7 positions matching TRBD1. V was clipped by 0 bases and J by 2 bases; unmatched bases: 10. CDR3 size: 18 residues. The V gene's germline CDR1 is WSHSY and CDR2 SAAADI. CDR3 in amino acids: CASSESTTGSITGNTIYF. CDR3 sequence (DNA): TGCGCCAGCAGTGAGTCGACGACAGGGTCAATCACTGGAAACACCATATATTTT.

The CDR3: CASSLNQETQYF. CDR3 coding DNA: TGTGCCAGCTCACTCAATCAGGAGACCCAGTACTTC. The V gene is TRBV18, the J gene TRBJ2-5; D not certain. Germline V gene sequence: CDR1 KGHSH, CDR2 LQKENI. V gave up 4 bases and J gave up 5 bases, with 8 bases separating them. The CDR3 sequence is 12 residues long.

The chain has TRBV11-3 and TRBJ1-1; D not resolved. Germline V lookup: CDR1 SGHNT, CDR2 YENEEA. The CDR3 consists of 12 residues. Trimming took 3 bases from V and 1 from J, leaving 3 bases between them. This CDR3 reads CASSLRNTEAFF. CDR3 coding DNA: TGTGCCAGCAGCTTGCGGAACACTGAAGCTTTCTTT.

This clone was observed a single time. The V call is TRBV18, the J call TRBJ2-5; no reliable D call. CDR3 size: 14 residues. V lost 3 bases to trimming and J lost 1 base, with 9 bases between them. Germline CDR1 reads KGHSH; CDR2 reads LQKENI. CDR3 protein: CASSPSLGQETQYF. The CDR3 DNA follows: TGTGCCAGCTCACCTAGCCTCGGCCAAGAGACCCAGTACTTC.

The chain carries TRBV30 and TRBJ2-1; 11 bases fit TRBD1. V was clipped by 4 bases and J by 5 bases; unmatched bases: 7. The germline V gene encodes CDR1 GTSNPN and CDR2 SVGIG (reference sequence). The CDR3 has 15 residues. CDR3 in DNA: TGTGCCTGGACTATCGGACAGGGGGCAAACAATGAGCAGTTCTTC. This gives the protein CAWTIGQGANNEQFF.

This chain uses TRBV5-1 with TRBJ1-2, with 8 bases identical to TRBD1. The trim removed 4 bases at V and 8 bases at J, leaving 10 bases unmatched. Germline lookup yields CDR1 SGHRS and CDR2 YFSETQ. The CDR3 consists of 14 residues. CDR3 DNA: TGCGCCAGCAGCCTGGCCGGACAGGGCCGGGGCTACACCTTC. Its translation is CASSLAGQGRGYTF.

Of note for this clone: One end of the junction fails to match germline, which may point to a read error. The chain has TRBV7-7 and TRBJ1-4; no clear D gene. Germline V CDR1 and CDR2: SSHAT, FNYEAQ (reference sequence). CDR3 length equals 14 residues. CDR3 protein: CASSFAPGSANLFF. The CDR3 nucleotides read TGTGCTAGCAGCTTCGCGCCGGGTTCCGCGAATCTGTTTTTT.

CDR3 coding DNA: TGTGCCAGCAGTTCCCCCCGGGGAAGACGCGAAAAACTGTTTTTT. Protein: CASSSPRGRREKLFF. The chain uses TRBV6-5 and TRBJ1-4; no firm D call. This CDR3 has 15 residues. CDR1 is MNHEY, CDR2 SVGAGI, per germline. Trimming removed 4 bases from V and 8 bases from J, with 17 bases in between.

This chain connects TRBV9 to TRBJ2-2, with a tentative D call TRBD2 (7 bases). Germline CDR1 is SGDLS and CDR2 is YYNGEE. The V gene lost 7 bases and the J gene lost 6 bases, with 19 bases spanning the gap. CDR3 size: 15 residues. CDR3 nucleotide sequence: TGTGCCAGCCGCCCCGGAGGGGGGGCCGCCGGGGAGCTGTTTTTT. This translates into CASRPGGGAAGELFF.

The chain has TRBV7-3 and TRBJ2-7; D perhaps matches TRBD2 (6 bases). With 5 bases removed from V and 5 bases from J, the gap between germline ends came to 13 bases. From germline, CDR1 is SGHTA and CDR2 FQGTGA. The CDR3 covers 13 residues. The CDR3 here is CASSPGRGNEQYF. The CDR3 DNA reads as TGTGCCAGCAGCCCTGGACGGGGGAACGAGCAGTACTTC.

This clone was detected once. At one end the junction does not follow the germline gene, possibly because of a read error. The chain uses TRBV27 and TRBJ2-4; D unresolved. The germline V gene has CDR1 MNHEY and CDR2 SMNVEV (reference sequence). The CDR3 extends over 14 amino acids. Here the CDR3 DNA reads TGTGCCAGCACTTTATTGGACGGGAAAAACATTCAGTACTTC. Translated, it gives CASTLLDGKNIQYF.

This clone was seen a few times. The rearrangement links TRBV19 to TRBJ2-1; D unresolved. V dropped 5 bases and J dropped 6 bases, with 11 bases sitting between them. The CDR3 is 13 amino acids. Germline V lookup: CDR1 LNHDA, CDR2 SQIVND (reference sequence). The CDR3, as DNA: TGTGCCAGTAGTCCCCTGTCGGGCAATGAGCAGTTCTTC. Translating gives CASSPLSGNEQFF. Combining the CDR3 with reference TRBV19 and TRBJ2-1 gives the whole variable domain DGGITQSPKYLFRKEGQNVTLSCEQNLNHDAMYWYRQDPGQGLRLIYYSQIVNDFQKGDIAEGYSVSREKKESFPLTVTSAQKNPTAFYLCASSPLSGNEQFFGPGTRLTVL.

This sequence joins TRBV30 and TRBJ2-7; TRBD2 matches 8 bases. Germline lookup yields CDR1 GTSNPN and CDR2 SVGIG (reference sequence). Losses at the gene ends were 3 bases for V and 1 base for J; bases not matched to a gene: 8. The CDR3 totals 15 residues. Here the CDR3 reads CAWRPGGLPSYEQYF. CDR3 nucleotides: TGTGCCTGGAGGCCGGGGGGGTTACCTTCCTACGAGCAGTACTTC.